These 25 T cell receptor beta chains came from one sample sequenced in a study of blood T cell repertoires in COVID-19. Using immunoSEQ multiplex PCR, the repertoire was profiled, and TCRdb retains in-frame clones only, with some absent. This sample carries fewer than 100,000 clones, around four fifths of them seen once, and the ten largest clones take approximately 25%. Material for sequencing was peripheral blood. These receptors all stem from a human donor in a cohort sampled during active COVID-19.

The chain carries TRBV7-2 and TRBJ1-1; TRBD1 might be the D (6 bases). Trimming pared 1 base from V and 4 bases from J, leaving 13 bases between. CDR3 length: 15 amino acids. Germline V lookup: CDR1 SGHTA, CDR2 FQGNSA. The CDR3, as DNA: TGTGCCAGCAGCTTAGTAGGGGGAGGGGGCACTGAAGCTTTCTTT. Protein sequence: CASSLVGGGGTEAFF.

This clone appeared a single time. The J gene is TRBJ1-4, the V gene TRBV5-4; 7 bases align to TRBD1. V was clipped by 1 base and J by 7 bases; unmatched bases: 1. The CDR3 length is 13 residues. Germline values: CDR1 SGHNT, CDR2 YYREEE (reference sequence). The CDR3 DNA follows: TGTGCCAGCAGCTTGCCAGGGGGTGAAAAACTGTTTTTT. It is translated as CASSLPGGEKLFF.

This clone was detected only a few times. The rearrangement links TRBV5-5 to TRBJ2-7; no clear D. Germline assignment: CDR1 SGHKS and CDR2 YYEKEE (reference sequence). The V gene lost 0 bases and the J gene lost 3 bases, with 7 bases spanning the gap. The CDR3 extends over 13 amino acids. The CDR3 spells CASSLEDFYEQYF. The DNA of the CDR3 is TGTGCCAGCAGCTTGGAAGACTTCTACGAGCAGTACTTC.

This clone was recorded only once. The chain links TRBV27 to TRBJ2-7, with D maybe TRBD2 (5 bases). Germline CDR1 MNHEY, CDR2 SMNVEV (reference sequence). CDR3 length: 14 residues. The ends were cut back, 4 bases at V and 0 bases at J, with 10 bases in the middle. The CDR3 DNA reads as TGTGCCAGCAGTTCAACCGGGGACTCCTACGAGCAGTACTTC. It codes for CASSSTGDSYEQYF.

The chain is built from TRBV6-5 and TRBJ1-2, with 8 positions matching TRBD1. Per germline, CDR1 MNHEY and CDR2 SVGAGI. The CDR3 covers 14 residues. With V trimmed by 2 bases and J by 6 bases, 5 bases remained unmatched. DNA for the CDR3: TGTGCCAGCAGTTACATGGGACAGGCCGATGGCTACACCTTC. Amino acids: CASSYMGQADGYTF.

This chain links TRBV2 with TRBJ2-7, with a tentative D call TRBD2 (5 bases). The V end was cut by 4 bases, the J end by 3 bases, with 13 bases between. The germline V gene encodes CDR1 SNHLY and CDR2 FYNNEI. The CDR3 is 14 residues long. In DNA form, the CDR3 reads TGTGCCAGCAGTGTACGAAGCGGCCTCTACGAGCAGTACTTC. Protein: CASSVRSGLYEQYF.

V is TRBV18 and J is TRBJ1-5, with D uncertain. The V gene lost 3 bases and the J gene lost 4 bases, with 7 bases spanning the gap. This CDR3 is 13 amino acids long. The germline gives CDR1 KGHSH, CDR2 LQKENI. The CDR3 DNA follows: TGTGCCAGCTCACCGGAGGAAAATCAGCCCCAGCATTTT. Protein product: CASSPEENQPQHF.

The chain employs TRBV6-5 and TRBJ2-7; 10 nucleotides align to TRBD1. The length of the CDR3 is 16 residues. Per the germline V gene, CDR1 is MNHEY and CDR2 is SVGAGI. The V and J ends lost 2 bases and 5 bases, in that order; junction bases with no gene match: 9. CDR3: CASSYRMTGGGDEQYF. CDR3 in DNA: TGTGCCAGCAGTTACCGGATGACAGGGGGCGGCGACGAGCAGTACTTC.

The chain couples TRBV3-1 (or the pseudogene TRBV3-2) to TRBJ2-7; a possible D gene is TRBD2 (7 bases). From germline, CDR1 is LGHDT and CDR2 YNNKEL (reference sequence). The V gene lost 2 bases and the J gene lost 3 bases, with 20 bases spanning the gap. The CDR3 totals 17 residues. CDR3 DNA: TGTGCCAGCAGCCAACTTACAGGGCCCGGACTAGGCTACGAGCAGTACTTC. Translated: CASSQLTGPGLGYEQYF.

This clone was detected once. This chain connects TRBV4-2 to TRBJ2-1; 9 bases line up with TRBD1. CDR1 is LGHNA, CDR2 YNFKEQ, per germline. The junction had 4 bases not matched to a gene; V was cut back by 4 bases and J by 9 bases. The CDR3 length is 13 residues. CDR3 region: CASSPGTGSEQFF. CDR3 bases: TGTGCCAGCAGCCCCGGGACAGGGAGTGAGCAGTTCTTC.

The chain has TRBV30 and TRBJ2-3; TRBD2 might be the D (5 bases). Germline V gene sequence: CDR1 GTSNPN, CDR2 SVGIG (reference sequence). V lost 1 base to trimming and J lost 11 bases, with 16 bases between them. This CDR3 region has 13 residues. In nucleotides, the CDR3 is TGTGCCTGGAGTGGGACTGCCGCAGTCCGGCAGTATTTT. Translating gives CAWSGTAAVRQYF.

V gene TRBV25-1 combines with J gene TRBJ1-5, with TRBD1 as a possible D gene (5 bases). The length of the CDR3 is 15 residues. CDR1 and CDR2 from the germline V gene are MGHDK and SYGVNS. Trimming cost V 5 bases and J 2 bases, with 13 bases left between them. The CDR3 sequence: CASSTGDQGNQPQHF. As DNA, the CDR3 is TGTGCCAGCAGTACGGGGGATCAGGGCAATCAGCCCCAGCATTTT. The whole variable domain, filled in from reference TRBV25-1 and TRBJ1-5, reads EADIYQTPRYLVIGTGKKITLECSQTMGHDKMYWYQQDPGMELHLIHYSYGVNSTEKGDLSSESTVSRIRTEHFPLTLESARPSHTSQYLCASSTGDQGNQPQHFGDGTRLSIL.

The genes are TRBV12-3 or TRBV12-4 and TRBJ1-1, with D unresolved. V lost 6 bases and J 1 base, leaving 9 bases between the germline ends. The CDR3 is made up of 13 amino acids. CDR3 sequence reads: CASSSGPNTEAFF. CDR3 nucleotides: TGTGCCAGCAGCTCAGGTCCGAACACTGAAGCTTTCTTT.

This chain uses TRBV14 with TRBJ1-2; a possible D gene is TRBD1 (6 bases). CDR1 and CDR2 from the germline V gene are SGHDN and FVKESK. Trimming shortened V by 2 bases and J by 0 bases, and 10 bases separated the two germline ends. The CDR3 extends over 15 amino acids. CDR3: CASSQSRGSNYGYTF. The CDR3 nucleotides read TGTGCCAGCAGCCAAAGCAGGGGTTCTAACTATGGCTACACCTTC.

In DNA, the CDR3 is TGTGCCAGCAGCTTAGCGCCCTGGACAGCCATATACTCCTACGAGCAGTACTTC. Amino acids: CASSLAPWTAIYSYEQYF. This chain connects TRBV7-2 to TRBJ2-7, with D possibly TRBD1 on 6 matching bases. The germline gives CDR1 SGHTA, CDR2 FQGNSA. V lost 0 bases and J lost 0, with 18 bases in between. The CDR3 runs 18 residues.

V gene TRBV5-1 combines with J gene TRBJ1-1; 7 bases fit TRBD1. Germline V gene data show CDR1 as SGHRS and CDR2 as YFSETQ. CDR3 length: 15 residues. V gave up 3 bases and J gave up 1 base; unmatched junction bases: 6. The CDR3 protein is CASSYEGAQNTEAFF. For the CDR3, the DNA is TGCGCCAGCAGCTATGAGGGGGCCCAGAACACTGAAGCTTTCTTT.

V and J are TRBV7-6 and TRBJ2-7; 7 bases fit TRBD2. The CDR3 totals 13 residues. The junction had 4 bases not matched to a gene; V was cut back by 1 base and J by 7 bases. Germline values: CDR1 SGHVS, CDR2 FNYEAQ. CDR3 DNA sequence: TGTGCCAGCAGCTTAGGAGGCGGGGGTGAGCAGTACTTC. This gives the protein CASSLGGGGEQYF.

The sample holds a few counts of this clone. J is TRBJ1-2 and V is TRBV5-4; TRBD1 is a possible D gene (5 bases). V lost 0 bases and J lost 2, with 5 bases in between. CDR3 length: 13 residues. Per the germline V gene, CDR1 is SGHNT and CDR2 is YYREEE (reference sequence). This CDR3 is CASSLDRNYGYTF. The DNA of the CDR3 is TGTGCCAGCAGCTTGGACAGGAACTATGGCTACACCTTC.

This clone was observed once. The chain recombines TRBV20-1 with TRBJ1-2; perhaps TRBD1 as D (5 bases). Trimming cost V 1 base and J 6 bases, with 6 bases left between them. Germline V lookup: CDR1 DFQATT, CDR2 SNEGSKA (reference sequence). The CDR3 has 11 amino acids. CDR3 bases: TGCAGTGCTAGAGTAGGGGATGGCTACACCTTC. This translates into CSARVGDGYTF.

This chain connects TRBV10-3 to TRBJ1-4; possibly TRBD1 for D (5 bases). Germline V gene data show CDR1 as ENHRY and CDR2 as SYGVKD. This CDR3 is built from 16 residues. The germline V and J ends were trimmed by 6 bases and 0 bases, with 14 bases remaining between them. The DNA of the CDR3 is TGTGCCATCAGCCCCGGGGGAGCTGCAACTAATGAAAAACTGTTTTTT. Its protein is CAISPGGAATNEKLFF.

The V and J genes are TRBV11-2 and TRBJ1-1, with D hard to call. This CDR3 is 13 amino acids long. V gave up 2 bases and J gave up 1 base, with 5 bases separating them. Germline V gene lookup returns CDR1 SGHAT and CDR2 FQNNGV. CDR3 sequence (DNA): TGTGCCAGCAGCTTAAACAGGAACACTGAAGCTTTCTTT. Translation: CASSLNRNTEAFF. The full variable domain, with the rest looked up from reference TRBV11-2 and TRBJ1-1, is EAGVAQSPRYKIIEKRQSVAFWCNPISGHATLYWYQQILGQGPKLLIQFQNNGVVDDSQLPKDRFSAERLKGVDSTLKIQPAKLEDSAVYLCASSLNRNTEAFFGQGTRLTVV.

This clone was seen a handful of times. The chain combines TRBV3-1 (or the pseudogene TRBV3-2) with TRBJ1-2; D might be TRBD1 (6 bases). Looked up from germline, CDR1 is LGHDT and CDR2 is YNNKEL (reference sequence). The CDR3 covers 13 residues. The germline V and J ends were trimmed by 2 bases and 4 bases, with 8 bases remaining between them. Written as DNA, the CDR3 is TGTGCCAGCAGCCAACCAGGGGTCTATGGCTACACCTTC. As protein: CASSQPGVYGYTF.

The V and J genes are TRBV4-2 and TRBJ2-1, with D maybe TRBD2 (6 bases). This CDR3 spans 14 amino acids. V was trimmed by 4 bases and J by 4 bases, leaving 11 bases between them. CDR1 is LGHNA and CDR2 is YNFKEQ in the germline V gene. The CDR3: CASSPPGLYNEQFF. The CDR3 bases are TGTGCCAGCAGCCCACCGGGACTGTACAATGAGCAGTTCTTC.

This clone appeared a few times. V usage is TRBV6-5 and J usage is TRBJ1-5; 8 bases align to TRBD1. V dropped 6 bases and J dropped 2; count of bases not matched to a gene: 6. Germline-derived CDR1 and CDR2 are MNHEY and SVGAGI. The CDR3 runs 15 residues. The CDR3 is CASRGQGARNQPQHF. In nucleotides, the CDR3 is TGTGCCAGCAGGGGGCAGGGGGCGCGCAATCAGCCCCAGCATTTT.

The V and J genes are TRBV2 and TRBJ2-7; D may be TRBD1 (6 bases). The CDR3 loop spans 11 amino acids. Deletions cut 4 bases from V and 7 bases from J, with 8 bases between. Germline V gene sequence: CDR1 SNHLY, CDR2 FYNNEI. DNA of the CDR3: TGTGCCAGCAGTGTACAGGGAGAGCAGTACTTC. Translation gives CASSVQGEQYF.